This T cell receptor beta chain is from a study of cytomegalovirus exposure and HLA in healthy donors. Overall study context: About 80 million unique TCRs, all from HLA-typed donors, were included in an early release of the data.

The V end was cut by 4 bases, the J end by 3 bases, with 19 bases between. The CDR3 consists of 16 residues. Germline loops: CDR1 MGHDK, CDR2 SYGVNS. PCR primers comprised 60 Vbeta and 13 Jbeta primers. Method: immunoSEQ multiplex PCR; TCRdb's copy keeps in-frame clones and lacks some. The table shows 210,000 or so clones, with around 80% occurring only once. This sequence originates from a woman in her fifties or sixties in good health and CMV-seropositive. V gene TRBV25-1 combines with J gene TRBJ2-7, with a possible D match to TRBD2 (7 bases). Material: PBMCs. CDR3 DNA: TGTGCCAGCAGTGGGCTCGGGGGGCGCGGAGGCTACGAGCAGTACTTC. Translating gives CASSGLGGRGGYEQYF.